This passage covers 25 T cell receptor beta chains from one sample sequenced in a study of CD8+ T cells in alopecia areata. The study sorted pooled cutaneous lymph node cells by CD4, CD8alpha, NKG2D, NKG2ACE and other markers. After isolation, RNA underwent reverse transcription to generate cDNA as the sequencing template. TCRdb's table, derived via immunoSEQ multiplex PCR, lists solely in-frame clones and lacks some. Singletons are absent from the sample, which has approximately 300,000 clones. The sequencing input was CD4+ T cells sorted from a lymph node. All receptors come from a C3H/HeJ mouse with alopecia areata. Strain MHC haplotype: H2-k.

This clone was counted between two and nine times. Gene names and germline refer to mouse. The read terminates 4 residues before the CDR3 end, so the remaining end is supplied by the germline J gene. Other nucleotide sequences in the sample specify the same CDR3. The gene calls are TRBV14 and TRBJ2-7, with D maybe TRBD2 (7 bases). CDR1 is SGHDT and CDR2 is FRDEAV in the germline V gene. V was cut by 2 bases and J by 0 bases, with 9 bases left in between. There are 14 residues in the CDR3. CDR3 region: CASSLGGGSYEQYF. CDR3 DNA, as far as it was read: TGTGCCAGCAGTTTAGGGGGGGGCTCCTAT.

This clone was detected only a few times. The genes and germline here are from mouse. The read falls 4 residues short of the CDR3 end, and the missing part is taken from the germline J gene. The rearrangement joins TRBV29 to TRBJ2-4; 7 bases are a match to TRBD1. Germline assignment: CDR1 MSHET and CDR2 SYDVDS. The CDR3 sequence is 16 residues long. J was trimmed by 1 base and V by 5 bases; bases with no gene match: 9. The CDR3 is CASSPPRQGGQNTLYF. The CDR3 bases that were read are TGTGCTAGCAGTCCTCCTCGACAGGGTGGTCAAAAC.

Regarding this clone: Gene labels here are mouse ones. The CDR3 end is not reached by the read, which stops 4 residues before it; the germline J gene fills it in. This same CDR3 is encoded by further DNA sequences in the sample. The chain joins TRBV12-1 to TRBJ2-7; TRBD2 agrees at 8 bases. V lost 0 bases to trimming and J lost 2 bases; unmatched junction nucleotides: 2. This CDR3 region has 14 residues. The germline CDR1 and CDR2 sequences are SGHSN and HYEKVE. Incomplete CDR3 DNA: TGTGCCAGCTCTCTCGTACTGGGGGCCTAT. It translates to CASSLVLGAY. The full CDR3 reads CASSLVLGAYEQYF. Looking up the rest from reference TRBV12-1 and TRBJ2-7 gives the full variable domain: DSGVVQSPRHIIKEKGGRSVLTCIPISGHSNVVWYQQTLGKELKFLIQHYEKVERDKGFLPSRFSVQQFDDYHSEMNMSALELEDSAMYFCASSLVLGAYEQYFGPGTRLTVL.

Concerning this clone itself: The gene names given are mouse names. The CDR3 sequence: CASSGGQPDYTF. Incomplete CDR3 DNA: TGTGCCAGCAGTGGGGGACAGCCC. This chain links TRBV13-1 with TRBJ1-2; 7 bases align to TRBD1. The CDR3 end is not reached by the read, which stops 4 residues before it; the germline J gene fills it in. The germline V gene has CDR1 NSHNY and CDR2 SYGAGN. This CDR3 has 12 amino acids.

This clone has just a few counts. The germline and genes are mouse ones. The read falls 4 residues short of the CDR3 end, and the missing part is taken from the germline J gene. The V call is TRBV5, the J call TRBJ2-3, with D perhaps TRBD1 (5 bases). V was pared by 4 bases and J by 4 bases, with 12 bases between. Germline-derived CDR1 and CDR2 are LGHNA and YNLKQL (reference sequence). The CDR3 has 14 amino acids. CDR3 sequence reads: CASSLRTYSETLYF. The sequenced part of the CDR3 DNA is TGTGCCAGCAGCCTAAGGACATATTCAGAA.

In this sample, this clone turned up a few times. Here the gene names and germline are mouse. The DNA ends 4 residues before the CDR3 does, and the rest of the CDR3 is filled in from the germline J gene. The chain couples TRBV13-1 to TRBJ2-3, with TRBD1 identical over 8 bases. The CDR3 length is 15 residues. The V gene end was trimmed by 3 bases and the J gene end by 3 bases; junction bases not matched to a gene: 6. CDR1 and CDR2 from the germline V gene are NSHNY and SYGAGN. CDR3 bases read: TGTGCCAGCAGTGCCACCCCAGGGGGCGCAGAA. Its protein product is CASSATPGGAE. Given in full, the CDR3 is CASSATPGGAETLYF.

To note about this clone: Gene names refer to mouse genes. The read halts 4 residues ahead of the CDR3 end, with the missing end drawn from the germline J gene. J is TRBJ1-2 and V is TRBV13-3; TRBD1 matches at 8 bases. Germline V gives CDR1 NNHDY, CDR2 SYVADS. With 2 bases clipped from V and 3 bases from J, the junction kept 6 bases outside the gene matches. The CDR3 totals 15 residues. Here the CDR3 reads CASSETDRADSDYTF. Partial CDR3 DNA: TGTGCCAGCAGTGAGACGGACAGGGCCGACTCC.

This clone occurred a few times. The gene names here belong to mouse. The read terminates 4 residues ahead of where the CDR3 ends, so the germline J gene completes it. The chain employs TRBV5 and TRBJ1-1, with TRBD1 matching 8 bases. Unmatched junction bases numbered 5, after V lost 4 bases and J lost 4 bases. The CDR3 runs 14 residues. Germline CDR1 and CDR2: LGHNA and YNLKQL (reference sequence). CDR3 bases read: TGTGCCAGCAGCCTCGACAGGGGTGTCACA. Residues: CASSLDRGVT. The whole CDR3 protein reads CASSLDRGVTEVFF.

Turning to this clone: The genes and germline here are from mouse. CDR3 region: CASSDQGVQNTLYF. The sequenced part of the CDR3 DNA is TGTGCCAGCAGTGATCAGGGGGTTCAAAAC. The chain has TRBV13-1 and TRBJ2-4; the match to TRBD1 covers 7 bases. The read terminates 4 residues ahead of where the CDR3 ends, so the germline J gene completes it. CDR1 is NSHNY and CDR2 is SYGAGN in the germline V gene. V trimming: 1 base; J trimming: 2 bases; junction bases outside the gene matches: 1. The CDR3 covers 14 residues.

A remark on this clone: Relative to the germline gene, one junction end is altered; a read error may explain this. Germline and genes here are mouse. The CDR3 sequence: CTSSPDRGDEQYF. The sequenced CDR3 bases are TGTACCAGCAGTCCAGACAGGGGAGAT. The chain has TRBV19 and TRBJ2-7; the match to TRBD1 covers 8 bases. The observed sequence ends 4 residues before the CDR3 terminus, with the missing tail filled in from the germline J gene. Germline CDR1 reads FNHDT; CDR2 reads SITEND (reference sequence). This CDR3 is built from 13 residues.

This clone was picked up many times. Gene names are mouse gene names. The CDR3 here is CAARTGSAETLYF. The CDR3 bases that were read are TGTGCAGCCCGGACAGGAAGTGCAGAA. The chain recombines TRBV16 with TRBJ2-3; 7 bases are shared with TRBD1. The CDR3 goes on 4 residues after the read ends, and that part is filled in from the germline J gene. J lost 0 bases, V lost 11 bases, and 5 bases had no gene match. CDR3 length equals 13 residues. Germline V gives CDR1 SGHSA, CDR2 FRNQAP. Together with reference TRBV16 and TRBJ2-3, the CDR3 gives the full variable domain: NAGVIQTPRHKVTGKGQEATLWCEPISGHSAVFWYRQTIVQGLEFLTYFRNQAPIDDSGMPKERFSAQMPNQSHSTLKIQSTQPQDSAVYLCAARTGSAETLYFGSGTRLTVL.

With regard to this clone: Gene and germline names: mouse. The same CDR3 is also encoded by other DNA sequences in this sample. The sequenced part of the CDR3 DNA is TGCACCTGCTCCCCTGGTAGTGCAGAA. It codes for CTCSPGSAE. The whole CDR3 reads CTCSPGSAETLYF. The chain joins TRBV1 to TRBJ2-3; D remains unclear. The read terminates 4 residues before the CDR3 end, so the remaining end is supplied by the germline J gene. Trimming cost V 8 bases and J 0 bases, with 9 bases left between them. CDR3 length: 13 residues. CDR1 and CDR2 (germline): NSQYPW, LRSPGD (reference sequence).

This clone has just a few counts. Here the gene names and germline are mouse. The read ends 4 residues shy of where the CDR3 ends; the end is completed using the germline J gene. The rearrangement uses TRBV3 and TRBJ2-2; 7 positions agree with TRBD2. V gave up 5 bases and J gave up 0 bases; unmatched junction bases: 15. The CDR3 consists of 19 residues. Looked up from germline, CDR1 is SNHLY and CDR2 is FYNGKV (reference sequence). This CDR3 reads CASSLVAINWGTNTGQLYF. Partial CDR3 DNA: TGTGCCAGCAGCCTAGTCGCTATTAACTGGGGAACAAACACCGGG.

This clone is categorized as medium-sized. Germline and genes: mouse. The read is 4 residues too short to cover the CDR3 end, so that end is filled in from the germline J gene. The rearrangement uses TRBV31 and TRBJ1-1; 7 bases line up with TRBD1. CDR1 and CDR2 (germline): GKSSPN, SITVG. The CDR3 is 14 residues long. The V and J ends lost 0 bases and 3 bases, in that order; junction bases with no gene match: 4. The CDR3 sequence is CAWSLTGADTEVFF. The CDR3 bases that were read are TGTGCCTGGAGTCTAACAGGGGCGGACACA.

The sample holds a few counts of this clone. Germline and genes here are mouse. CDR3 loop: CASSIKDKNYAEQFF. The part of the CDR3 DNA that was read is TGTGCCAGCAGTATAAAGGACAAAAACTATGCT. The chain recombines TRBV19 with TRBJ2-1; D perhaps matches TRBD1 (5 bases). Read coverage stops 4 residues before the CDR3 terminus; the germline J gene supplies the remainder. The germline CDR1 and CDR2 sequences are FNHDT and SITEND (reference sequence). The CDR3 has 15 amino acids. Trimming took 1 base from V and 1 from J, leaving 9 bases between them.

This clone was seen more than once but under ten times. Gene names and germline match the mouse. The read ends 4 residues early relative to the CDR3; the germline J gene fills the gap. The V call is TRBV19, the J call TRBJ2-1, with 11 bases identical to TRBD2. The CDR3 consists of 16 residues. Trimming took 0 bases from V and 4 from J; bases not matched to a gene: 3. Germline CDR1 FNHDT, CDR2 SITEND (reference sequence). The CDR3 bases that were read are TGTGCCAGCAGTATAGCACTGGGGGGGCGATATGCT. This translates into CASSIALGGRYA. The whole CDR3 protein reads CASSIALGGRYAEQFF.

A remark on this clone: Mouse gene names and germline throughout. The CDR3 goes on 4 residues after the read ends, and that part is filled in from the germline J gene. Other DNA sequences from this sample encode an identical CDR3 as well. V is TRBV13-1 and J is TRBJ2-2; 8 nucleotides line up with TRBD2. The trim removed 1 base at V and 5 bases at J, leaving 1 base unmatched. Germline CDR1 is NSHNY and CDR2 is SYGAGN. The CDR3 is 14 residues long. The CDR3 DNA, read in part, is TGTGCCAGCAGTGATTCTGGGGGGACCGGG. Amino acid sequence: CASSDSGGTG. The whole CDR3 sequence reads CASSDSGGTGQLYF.

This clone was seen a few times. Gene names refer to mouse genes. Other DNA variants within this sample encode the same CDR3. CDR3 loop: CASGETGRDTQYF. Partial CDR3 DNA: TGTGCCAGCGGTGAAACAGGGAGAGAC. This chain connects TRBV13-2 to TRBJ2-5; a weak D match, TRBD1 (6 bases). The sequence runs out 4 residues before the end of the CDR3; the remainder is reconstructed from the germline J gene. The CDR3 spans 13 residues. Germline lookup yields CDR1 NNHNN and CDR2 SYGAGS (reference sequence).

As to this clone: These gene names are mouse names. The read falls 4 residues short of the CDR3 end, and the missing part is taken from the germline J gene. The chain uses TRBV5 and TRBJ2-2, with 7 bases aligning to TRBD1. This CDR3 is built from 18 residues. The V gene end was trimmed by 0 bases and the J gene end by 0 bases; junction bases not matched to a gene: 7. From germline, CDR1 is LGHNA and CDR2 YNLKQL (reference sequence). Partial CDR3 DNA: TGTGCCAGCAGCCAAGATCCCTGGACAGGTTCAAACACCGGG. Residues: CASSQDPWTGSNTG. The entire CDR3 protein is CASSQDPWTGSNTGQLYF.

This clone occurred a few times. Gene names refer to mouse genes. Read coverage stops 4 residues before the CDR3 terminus; the germline J gene supplies the remainder. The V and J genes are TRBV17 and TRBJ2-4, with 12 bases matching TRBD2. CDR3 length: 16 residues. CDR1 and CDR2 from the germline V gene are MNHDT and YYDKIL. Trimming cost V 4 bases and J 1 base; bases outside gene matches: 3. This chain's CDR3 is CASSTGLGGRQNTLYF. The sequenced CDR3 bases are TGTGCTAGCAGTACGGGACTGGGGGGTCGTCAAAAC.

In its sample, this clone was seen a few times. Genes here carry mouse names. The read terminates 4 residues ahead of where the CDR3 ends, so the germline J gene completes it. This chain links TRBV5 with TRBJ2-7, with 10 positions matching TRBD2. This CDR3 comprises 15 residues. Germline CDR1 is LGHNA and CDR2 is YNLKQL (reference sequence). The part of the CDR3 DNA that was read is TGTGCCAGCAGCCAAGATCCGGGACTGGGGTAT. Its protein product is CASSQDPGLGY. The CDR3 in full is CASSQDPGLGYEQYF.

As to this clone: Gene names are the mouse ones. The read ends 4 residues early relative to the CDR3; the germline J gene fills the gap. The chain uses TRBV1 and TRBJ2-3; 7 nucleotides agree with TRBD2. Per the germline V gene, CDR1 is NSQYPW and CDR2 is LRSPGD (reference sequence). Trimming at V came to 1 base and at J to 3 bases, leaving 4 bases not matched to a gene. This CDR3 region has 15 residues. CDR3 bases read: TGCACCTGCAGTGCAGGGGGGGGAGAGGCAGAA. Encoded protein: CTCSAGGGEAE. The entire CDR3 is CTCSAGGGEAETLYF.

At least ten counts were recorded for this clone. All gene names here are mouse names. The read terminates 4 residues ahead of where the CDR3 ends, so the germline J gene completes it. The V call is TRBV5, the J call TRBJ2-3; D ambiguous. Trimming pared 0 bases from V and 0 bases from J, leaving 7 bases between. Looked up from germline, CDR1 is LGHNA and CDR2 is YNLKQL (reference sequence). This CDR3 has 15 residues. Partial CDR3 DNA: TGTGCCAGCAGCCAAGACAGAAATAGTGCAGAA. This translates into CASSQDRNSAE. The entire CDR3 protein reads CASSQDRNSAETLYF.

Points on this clone: The genes are named according to mouse. The read stops 4 residues short of the end of the CDR3; the missing end is completed from the germline J gene. The chain employs TRBV31 and TRBJ2-7; the D is unclear. CDR1 and CDR2 (germline): GKSSPN, SITVG. This CDR3 comprises 10 residues. The CDR3 loop reads CAWSQYEQYF. CDR3 DNA (partial): TGTGCCTGGAGTCAGTAT.

The sample holds a few counts of this clone. The listed genes are named as in mouse. The read terminates 4 residues ahead of where the CDR3 ends, so the germline J gene completes it. This CDR3 is also generated by other DNA sequences in the sample. J is TRBJ2-7 and V is TRBV1, with 11 bases identical to TRBD2. The germline gives CDR1 NSQYPW, CDR2 LRSPGD (reference sequence). The CDR3 extends over 14 amino acids. CDR3 loop: CTCSARDWGYEQYF. The CDR3 bases that were read are TGCACCTGCAGTGCAAGGGACTGGGGGTAT.